These 16 T cell receptor beta chains originate from one sample sequenced in a study of T cell responses to AZD1222 COVID-19 vaccine. The table came from immunoSEQ multiplex PCR; TCRdb's copy has only in-frame clones and leaves some out. The sample consists of roughly 200,000 clones, about nine tenths of them appearing once. The material sequenced was peripheral blood, taken 28 days after the second AZD1222 dose. The source of these receptors is an adult who received the AZD1222 COVID-19 vaccine.

The chain couples TRBV6-1 to TRBJ1-5; D ambiguous. V was trimmed by 3 bases and J by 8 bases, leaving 8 bases between them. The CDR3 extends over 12 amino acids. Germline V gene lookup returns CDR1 MNHNS and CDR2 SASEGT. The CDR3 reads CASSDFPKPQHF. The CDR3 DNA reads TGTGCCAGCAGTGATTTCCCCAAGCCCCAGCATTTT.

This chain connects TRBV28 to TRBJ2-2, with 7 positions matching TRBD1. J gave up 5 bases and V 5 bases, and 8 bases lay outside the gene matches. Germline V gives CDR1 MDHEN, CDR2 SYDVKM. The CDR3 is made up of 15 amino acids. CDR3 bases: TGTGCCAGCAGTCTAGACAGGGTTGGGACCGGGGAGCTGTTTTTT. As protein: CASSLDRVGTGELFF.

The chain recombines TRBV7-9 with TRBJ2-1; TRBD1 might be the D (5 bases). Germline assignment: CDR1 SEHNR and CDR2 FQNEAQ (reference sequence). This CDR3 comprises 12 residues. V shed 5 bases and J shed 5 bases, with 7 bases lying between them. The CDR3, as DNA: TGTGCCAGCAGCCCCAGGGACAATGAGCAGTTCTTC. It codes for CASSPRDNEQFF.

V is TRBV24-1 and J is TRBJ2-7; tentative D call: TRBD2 (5 bases). V shed 3 bases and J shed 0 bases, with 17 bases lying between them. Germline V gene lookup returns CDR1 KGHDR and CDR2 SFDVKD. The CDR3 is made up of 17 amino acids. Written as DNA, the CDR3 is TGTGCCACCAGTGATCCTGAGGACTGTCTAAGCTCCTACGAGCAGTACTTC. Translating gives CATSDPEDCLSSYEQYF.

V usage is TRBV6-5 and J usage is TRBJ2-1; TRBD1 agrees at 9 bases. This CDR3 region has 15 residues. In germline, CDR1 is MNHEY, CDR2 SVGAGI. Trimming at V came to 6 bases and at J to 0 bases, leaving 3 bases not matched to a gene. The CDR3 here is CASRDRGYSYNEQFF. CDR3 DNA: TGTGCCAGCAGGGACAGGGGATACTCCTACAATGAGCAGTTCTTC.

The chain couples TRBV4-3 to TRBJ2-1, with TRBD2 matching 12 bases. Germline trimming cut 4 bases from V and 0 bases from J; bases unmatched to any gene: 16. The CDR3 covers 21 residues. Germline CDR1 reads LGHNA; CDR2 reads YSLEER. As DNA, the CDR3 is TGCGCCAGCAGCCGAAAAAGATGGCTAGCGGGGGGGCAGAGCTCCTACAATGAGCAGTTCTTC. It is translated as CASSRKRWLAGGQSSYNEQFF.

The rearrangement uses TRBV18 and TRBJ2-1; no clear D gene. The germline gives CDR1 KGHSH, CDR2 LQKENI. The ends were cut back, 1 base at V and 7 bases at J, with 5 bases in the middle. The CDR3 covers 12 residues. The CDR3 protein is CASSPLLNEQFF. CDR3 sequence (DNA): TGTGCCAGCTCACCACTGTTGAATGAGCAGTTCTTC.

This chain joins TRBV20-1 and TRBJ2-5; the D is unclear. This CDR3 is built from 10 residues. The germline V and J ends were trimmed by 5 bases and 5 bases, with 6 bases remaining between them. Germline assignment: CDR1 DFQATT and CDR2 SNEGSKA (reference sequence). CDR3 residues: CSAVAETQYF. The CDR3 coding sequence is TGCAGTGCTGTGGCCGAGACCCAGTACTTC.

V and J are TRBV12-3 or TRBV12-4 and TRBJ2-7; no definite D call. The CDR3 runs to 12 residues. The germline V and J ends were trimmed by 3 bases and 5 bases, with 8 bases remaining between them. CDR3 region: CASSFEFNEQYF. DNA of the CDR3: TGTGCCAGCAGTTTTGAATTCAACGAGCAGTACTTC.

The chain has TRBV4-1 and TRBJ2-1; unclear D gene. The CDR3 spans 15 residues. CDR1 and CDR2 from the germline V gene are MGHRA and YSYEKL. Trimming removed 4 bases from V and 0 bases from J, with 10 bases in between. Here the CDR3 reads CASSLTRSSYNEQFF. The CDR3 nucleotides are TGCGCCAGCAGCCTCACACGGAGCTCCTACAATGAGCAGTTCTTC.

The J gene is TRBJ2-3, the V gene TRBV5-5; 11 nucleotides agree with TRBD1. Germline-derived CDR1 and CDR2 are SGHKS and YYEKEE (reference sequence). The CDR3 is 15 amino acids. The V gene end was trimmed by 4 bases and the J gene end by 8 bases; junction bases not matched to a gene: 9. In DNA, the CDR3 is TGTGCCAGCAGCCTTGGACAGGGGGCCTTCGGTACGCAGTATTTT. This sequence encodes CASSLGQGAFGTQYF.

V usage is TRBV20-1 and J usage is TRBJ2-2, with 7 bases aligning to TRBD2. The CDR3 totals 15 residues. Trimming removed 3 bases from V and 5 bases from J; junction bases left unmatched: 9. From germline, CDR1 is DFQATT and CDR2 SNEGSKA (reference sequence). CDR3: CSASRGGSGTGELFF. The CDR3 DNA is TGCAGTGCTAGTCGGGGCGGGAGTGGGACCGGGGAGCTGTTTTTT.

V and J are TRBV19 and TRBJ2-1; the D call may be TRBD1 or TRBD2 (5 bases each). Germline V lookup: CDR1 LNHDA, CDR2 SQIVND (reference sequence). This CDR3 has 15 residues. The ends were cut back, 2 bases at V and 0 bases at J, with 8 bases in the middle. CDR3: CASSITGRSYNEQFF. DNA of the CDR3: TGTGCCAGTAGTATAACGGGACGCTCCTACAATGAGCAGTTCTTC. The complete variable domain, with remaining parts taken from reference TRBV19 and TRBJ2-1, reads DGGITQSPKYLFRKEGQNVTLSCEQNLNHDAMYWYRQDPGQGLRLIYYSQIVNDFQKGDIAEGYSVSREKKESFPLTVTSAQKNPTAFYLCASSITGRSYNEQFFGPGTRLTVL.

The chain uses TRBV29-1 and TRBJ2-5; D perhaps matches TRBD2 (5 bases). Germline V lookup: CDR1 SQVTM, CDR2 ANQGSEA. The V end lost 3 bases, the J end lost 4 bases, and 12 bases lay between the germline ends. This CDR3 comprises 13 residues. In DNA form, the CDR3 reads TGCAGCGTTGATTATTCCGCGGGAGAGACCCAGTACTTC. Its translation: CSVDYSAGETQYF.

This clone was detected only a few times. This chain connects TRBV6-6 to TRBJ1-6; D is ambiguous. V gave up 0 bases and J gave up 7 bases, with 10 bases separating them. The CDR3 consists of 15 residues. Germline V gives CDR1 MNHNY, CDR2 SVGAGI (reference sequence). The CDR3 region is CASSYSTGGNSPLHF. The CDR3 DNA is TGTGCCAGCAGTTACTCGACTGGCGGGAATTCACCCCTCCACTTT.

The rearrangement uses TRBV18 and TRBJ1-2, with a tentative D call TRBD1 (6 bases). CDR3 length: 14 amino acids. Germline loops: CDR1 KGHSH, CDR2 LQKENI. V dropped 6 bases and J dropped 9 bases, with 20 bases sitting between them. The CDR3 sequence: CASSDQTGQRSYTF. CDR3 in DNA: TGTGCCAGCTCGGACCAGACAGGCCAGCGGAGCTACACCTTC.